This T cell receptor beta chain was observed in a study of shared clonotypes between healthy human individuals. This clone was counted only a few times. In the original analysis: In the immunoSEQ data, sequences were junction-only and lacked quality scores, so filtering differed. TCRdb's table, derived via immunoSEQ multiplex PCR, lists solely in-frame clones and lacks some. That table supplies the V and J calls and clone size; D and trimming were determined from the DNA. The profile shows millions of clones, roughly 96% of them singletons. With 6 bases removed from V and 0 bases from J, the gap between germline ends came to 12 bases. Germline V gene sequence: CDR1 LGHNT, CDR2 FRNRAP. The CDR3 spans 15 residues.

The TCR sequence derives from a man between 18 and 35 years old in good health. The chain links TRBV12-5 to TRBJ1-3; the D is unclear. The specimen was naive CD4+ T cells sorted from blood. Subset in this sample: CD45RA+ positively selected. The CDR3 coding sequence is TGTGCTAGTGGCCCCGAGCTTACCTCTGGAAACACCATATATTTT. This encodes CASGPELTSGNTIYF.